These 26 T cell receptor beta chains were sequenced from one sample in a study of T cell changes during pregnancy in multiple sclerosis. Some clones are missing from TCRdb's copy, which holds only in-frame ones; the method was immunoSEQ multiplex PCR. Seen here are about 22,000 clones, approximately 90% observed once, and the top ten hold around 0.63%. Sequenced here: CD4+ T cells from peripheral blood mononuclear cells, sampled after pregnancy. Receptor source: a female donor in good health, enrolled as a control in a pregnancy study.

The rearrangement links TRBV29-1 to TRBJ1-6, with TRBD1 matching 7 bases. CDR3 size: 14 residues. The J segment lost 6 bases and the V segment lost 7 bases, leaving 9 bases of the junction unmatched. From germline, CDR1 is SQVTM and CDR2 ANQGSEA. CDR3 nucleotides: TGCAGCGCAAAAACAGGGGTCCTTAATTCACCCCTCCACTTT. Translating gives CSAKTGVLNSPLHF.

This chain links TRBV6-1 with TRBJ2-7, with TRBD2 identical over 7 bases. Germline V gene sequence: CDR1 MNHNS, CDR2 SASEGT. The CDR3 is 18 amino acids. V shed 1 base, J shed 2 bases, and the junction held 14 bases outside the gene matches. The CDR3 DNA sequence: TGTGCCAGCAGTGAAGACCCCCCCTGGGGGGGGAGGGCCTACGAGCAGTACTTC. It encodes CASSEDPPWGGRAYEQYF.

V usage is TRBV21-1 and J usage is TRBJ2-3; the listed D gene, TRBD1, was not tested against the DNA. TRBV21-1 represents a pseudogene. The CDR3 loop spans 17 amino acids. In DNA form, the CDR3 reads TGTGCCAGCAGCAAACCCCTGGGACAGGGCTCCACAGATACGCAGTATTTT. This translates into CASSKPLGQGSTDTQYF.

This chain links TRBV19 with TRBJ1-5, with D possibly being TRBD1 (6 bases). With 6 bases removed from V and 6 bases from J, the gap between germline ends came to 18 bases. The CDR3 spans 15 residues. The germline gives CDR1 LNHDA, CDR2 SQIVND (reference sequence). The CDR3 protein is CASSGTFLTGQPQHF. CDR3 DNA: TGTGCCAGTAGCGGGACGTTTCTGACAGGTCAGCCCCAGCATTTT.

CDR3 in DNA: TGTGCCTGGTCCAGCGGACAGACCCAGTACTTC. Its protein is CAWSSGQTQYF. V gene TRBV30 combines with J gene TRBJ2-5; maybe TRBD2 (5 bases). The CDR3 covers 11 residues. V dropped 5 bases and J dropped 6 bases, with 10 bases sitting between them. From germline, CDR1 is GTSNPN and CDR2 SVGIG (reference sequence).

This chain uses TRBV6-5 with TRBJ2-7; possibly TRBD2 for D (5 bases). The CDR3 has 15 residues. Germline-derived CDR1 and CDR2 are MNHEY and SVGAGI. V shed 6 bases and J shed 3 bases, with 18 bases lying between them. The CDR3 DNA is TGTGCCAGCAGAGACCACAGTGGCGGGCACTACGAGCAGTACTTC. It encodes CASRDHSGGHYEQYF.

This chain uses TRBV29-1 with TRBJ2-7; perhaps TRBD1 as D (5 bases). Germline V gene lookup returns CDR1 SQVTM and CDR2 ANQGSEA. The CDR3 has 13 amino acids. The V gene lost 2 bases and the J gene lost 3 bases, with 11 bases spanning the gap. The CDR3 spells CSVEQGVDYEQYF. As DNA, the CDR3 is TGCAGCGTTGAACAGGGTGTGGACTACGAGCAGTACTTC.

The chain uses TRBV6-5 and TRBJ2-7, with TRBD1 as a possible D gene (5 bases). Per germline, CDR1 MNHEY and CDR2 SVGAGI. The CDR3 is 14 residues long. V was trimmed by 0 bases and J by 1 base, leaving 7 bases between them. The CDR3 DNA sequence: TGTGCCAGCAGTTACTCGACAGAGTCCTACGAGCAGTACTTC. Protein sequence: CASSYSTESYEQYF.

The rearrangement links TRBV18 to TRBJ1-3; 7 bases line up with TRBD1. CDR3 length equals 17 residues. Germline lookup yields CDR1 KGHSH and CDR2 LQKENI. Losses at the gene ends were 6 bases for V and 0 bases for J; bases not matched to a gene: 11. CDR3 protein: CASSRRGAGGSGNTIYF. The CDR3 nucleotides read TGTGCCAGCTCCCGACGTGGTGCAGGGGGCTCTGGAAACACCATATATTTT.

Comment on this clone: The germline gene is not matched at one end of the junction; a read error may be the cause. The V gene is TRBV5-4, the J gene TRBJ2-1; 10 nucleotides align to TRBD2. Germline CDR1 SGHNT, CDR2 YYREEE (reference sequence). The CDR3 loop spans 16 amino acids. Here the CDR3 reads CASTLGGTSVYNEQFF. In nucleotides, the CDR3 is TGTGCCAGCACCTTGGGGGGGACTAGCGTATACAATGAGCAGTTCTTC.

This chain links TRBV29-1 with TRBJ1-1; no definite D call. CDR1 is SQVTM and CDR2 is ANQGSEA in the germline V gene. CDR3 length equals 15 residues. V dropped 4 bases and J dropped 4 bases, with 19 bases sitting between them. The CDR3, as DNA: TGCAGCGTTGTGGTGCACCTGTCAAGAGCCACTGAAGCTTTCTTT. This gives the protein CSVVVHLSRATEAFF.

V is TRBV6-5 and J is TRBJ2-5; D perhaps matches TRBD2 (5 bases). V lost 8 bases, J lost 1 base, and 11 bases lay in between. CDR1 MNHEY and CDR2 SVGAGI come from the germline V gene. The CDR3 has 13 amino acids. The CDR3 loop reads CASGEGVQETQYF. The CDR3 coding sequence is TGTGCCAGCGGCGAGGGAGTCCAAGAGACCCAGTACTTC.

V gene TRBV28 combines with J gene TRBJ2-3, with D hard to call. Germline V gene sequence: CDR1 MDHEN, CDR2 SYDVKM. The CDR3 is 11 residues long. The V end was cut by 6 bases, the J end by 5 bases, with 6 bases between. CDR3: CASRELDTQYF. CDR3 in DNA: TGTGCCAGCAGGGAGCTAGATACGCAGTATTTT.

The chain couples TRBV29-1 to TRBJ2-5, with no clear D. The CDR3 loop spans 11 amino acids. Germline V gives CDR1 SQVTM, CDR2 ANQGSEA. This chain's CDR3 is CLAALQETQYF. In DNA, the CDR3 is TGCCTTGCGGCTCTCCAAGAGACCCAGTACTTC.

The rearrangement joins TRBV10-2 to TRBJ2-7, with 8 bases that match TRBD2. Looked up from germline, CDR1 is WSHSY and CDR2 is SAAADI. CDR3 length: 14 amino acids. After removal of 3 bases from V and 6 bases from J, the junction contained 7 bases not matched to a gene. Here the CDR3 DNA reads TGCGCCAGCAGTGAAACGGGGGGGTGGGCCGAGCAGTACTTC. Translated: CASSETGGWAEQYF.

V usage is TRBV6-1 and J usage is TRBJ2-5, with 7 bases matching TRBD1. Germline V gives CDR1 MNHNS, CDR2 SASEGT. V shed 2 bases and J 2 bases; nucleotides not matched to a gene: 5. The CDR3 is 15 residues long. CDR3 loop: CASSEQGQDQETQYF. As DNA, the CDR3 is TGTGCCAGCAGTGAACAAGGACAGGATCAAGAGACCCAGTACTTC.

The CDR3 DNA is TGTGCCAGCAGTGAGGACAGCTCTGGGGCCAACGTCCTGACTTTC. This codes for CASSEDSSGANVLTF. This rearrangement joins TRBV6-4 to TRBJ2-6, with D possibly being TRBD1 (6 bases). This CDR3 contains 15 residues. Germline assignment: CDR1 MRHNA and CDR2 SNTAGT. The V and J ends lost 3 bases and 0 bases respectively, with 6 bases between them.

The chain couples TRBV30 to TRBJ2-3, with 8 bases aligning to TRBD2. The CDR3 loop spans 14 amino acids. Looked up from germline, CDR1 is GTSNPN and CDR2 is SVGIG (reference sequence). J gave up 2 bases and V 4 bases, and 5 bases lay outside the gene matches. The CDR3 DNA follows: TGTGCCTGGAAAGCGGGAGTATTCACAGATACGCAGTATTTT. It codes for CAWKAGVFTDTQYF. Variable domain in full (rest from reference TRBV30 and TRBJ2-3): SQTIHQWPATLVQPVGSPLSLECTVEGTSNPNLYWYRQAAGRGLQLLFYSVGIGQISSEVPQNLSASRPQDRQFILSSKKLLLSDSGFYLCAWKAGVFTDTQYFGPGTRLTVL.

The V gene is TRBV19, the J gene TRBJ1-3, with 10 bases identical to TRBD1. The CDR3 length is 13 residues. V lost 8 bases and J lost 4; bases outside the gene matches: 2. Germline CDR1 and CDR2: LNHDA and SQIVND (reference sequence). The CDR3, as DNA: TGTGCCAGTCGACAGGGGGCAGGAAACACCATATATTTT. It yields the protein CASRQGAGNTIYF. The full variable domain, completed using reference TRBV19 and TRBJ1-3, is DGGITQSPKYLFRKEGQNVTLSCEQNLNHDAMYWYRQDPGQGLRLIYYSQIVNDFQKGDIAEGYSVSREKKESFPLTVTSAQKNPTAFYLCASRQGAGNTIYFGEGSWLTVV.

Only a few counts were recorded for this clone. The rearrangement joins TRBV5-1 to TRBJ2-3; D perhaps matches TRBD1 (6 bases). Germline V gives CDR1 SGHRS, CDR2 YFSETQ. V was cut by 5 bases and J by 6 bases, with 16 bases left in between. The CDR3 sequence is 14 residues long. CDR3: CASRQGVFSDTQYF. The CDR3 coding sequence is TGCGCCAGCAGACAGGGAGTTTTTTCGGATACGCAGTATTTT.

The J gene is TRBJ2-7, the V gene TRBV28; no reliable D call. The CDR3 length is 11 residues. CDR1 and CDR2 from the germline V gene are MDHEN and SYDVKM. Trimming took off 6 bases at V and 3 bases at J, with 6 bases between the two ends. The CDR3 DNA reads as TGTGCCAGCAGGGAGAGCTACGAGCAGTACTTC. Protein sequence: CASRESYEQYF.

CDR3 residues: CASSQSTSGVSYEQYF. The CDR3 bases are TGTGCCAGCAGCCAATCCACTAGCGGGGTGTCCTACGAGCAGTACTTC. The genes are TRBV4-2 and TRBJ2-7; the match to TRBD2 covers 10 bases. V lost 2 bases to trimming and J lost 1 base; unmatched junction nucleotides: 5. The CDR3 has 16 residues. Germline-derived CDR1 and CDR2 are LGHNA and YNFKEQ.

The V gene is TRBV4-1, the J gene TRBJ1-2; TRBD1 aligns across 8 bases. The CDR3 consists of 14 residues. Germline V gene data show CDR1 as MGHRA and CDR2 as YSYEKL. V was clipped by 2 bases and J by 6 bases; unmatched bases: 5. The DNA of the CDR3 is TGCGCCAGCAGCCAACCAGGGGGCTTCAATGGCTACACCTTC. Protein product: CASSQPGGFNGYTF.

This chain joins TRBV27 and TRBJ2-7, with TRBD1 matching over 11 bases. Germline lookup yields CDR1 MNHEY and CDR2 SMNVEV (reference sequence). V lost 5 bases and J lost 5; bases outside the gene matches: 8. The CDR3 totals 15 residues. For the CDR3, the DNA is TGTGCCAGCAGTCCCAGGGACAGGGGGAGAAACGAGCAGTACTTC. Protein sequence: CASSPRDRGRNEQYF.

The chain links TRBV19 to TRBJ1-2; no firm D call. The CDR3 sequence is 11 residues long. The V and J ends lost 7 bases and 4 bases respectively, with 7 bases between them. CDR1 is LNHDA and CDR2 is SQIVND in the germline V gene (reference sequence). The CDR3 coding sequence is TGTGCCAGTACCCCCGGCTATGGCTACACCTTC. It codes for CASTPGYGYTF.

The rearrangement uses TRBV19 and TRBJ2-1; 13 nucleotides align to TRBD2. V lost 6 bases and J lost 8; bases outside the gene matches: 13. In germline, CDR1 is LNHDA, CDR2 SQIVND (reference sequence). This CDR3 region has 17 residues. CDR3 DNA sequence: TGTGCCAGTAGCCGCCGGCCTAGGACTAGCGGGAGATATGAGCAGTTCTTC. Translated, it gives CASSRRPRTSGRYEQFF. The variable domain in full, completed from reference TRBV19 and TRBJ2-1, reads DGGITQSPKYLFRKEGQNVTLSCEQNLNHDAMYWYRQDPGQGLRLIYYSQIVNDFQKGDIAEGYSVSREKKESFPLTVTSAQKNPTAFYLCASSRRPRTSGRYEQFFGPGTRLTVL.